This is a list of T cell receptor beta chains from one sample in a study of PD-L1 blockade in urothelial cancer. Assay used: immunoSEQ multiplex PCR; TCRdb lists only in-frame clones, some missing. This sample yields about 72,000 clones, of which around 84% are seen a single time; approximately 5% belongs to the top ten. The specimen comprised PBMCs, sampled around atezolizumab (anti-PD-L1) treatment. These receptors were obtained from a man aged 70 or older with urothelial cancer. The CDR3 runs from the conserved cysteine through the conserved F or W. Fields, in order: J gene, V gene, clone size, CDR3 protein. Expanded clones get a size class; other rows say once, few or many, or leave the size out.

>TRBJ2-2|TRBV7-8|NA
CASTRLQGTGELFF
>TRBJ2-7|TRBV28|once
CASSIDRAYEQYF
>TRBJ1-2|TRBV6-1|NA
CASRTQGRRNYGYTF
>TRBJ2-3|TRBV5-6|NA
CASSLSGTGAQYF
>TRBJ2-3|TRBV27|NA
CASSFPGDTQYF
>TRBJ2-3|TRBV14|NA
CASSLPLVHTQYF
>TRBJ2-5|TRBV27|once
CASSLRVTSGRAKETQYF
>TRBJ2-5|TRBV7-8|once
CASSPHGLAGTETQYF
>TRBJ2-2|TRBV12-5|NA
CASGFGGVGDTGELFF
>TRBJ2-5|TRBV6-5|NA
CASSYSGQVSQETQYF
>TRBJ2-2|TRBV28|NA
CASSYPLAGGPGELFF
>TRBJ2-3|TRBV5-4|once
CASSEAGTDTQYF
>TRBJ1-1|TRBV29-1|NA
CSVVKTMNTEAFF
>TRBJ2-1|TRBV18|NA
CASSPADEQFF
>TRBJ2-7|TRBV2|once
CASSGGGRTTYEQYF
>TRBJ2-7|TRBV7-9|once
CASSLSGGGDEQYF
>TRBJ1-1|TRBV10-1|few
CASSEGGTADRTFF
>TRBJ2-7|TRBV5-4|NA
CASSLTGGGVRDEQYF
>TRBJ2-7|TRBV5-1|NA
CASSLATTTYEQYF
>TRBJ2-1|TRBV4-2|NA
CASSQAFNEQFF
>TRBJ2-7|TRBV2|NA
CASSENSGGPPYEQYF
>TRBJ2-3|TRBV27|NA
CASRLARTDTQYF
>TRBJ1-5|TRBV7-9|NA
CASSHTWDRGRYQHF
>TRBJ1-2|TRBV28|NA
CASTMQGGYGHTF
>TRBJ2-1|TRBV5-1|NA
CASSLETASSYNEQFF
>TRBJ1-2|TRBV6-5|NA
CASWTGISGGYTF
>TRBJ2-1|TRBV10-3|NA
CAISETGGNEQFF
>TRBJ1-3|TRBV2|NA
CASLTGLSGNTIYF
>TRBJ2-1|TRBV28|NA
CASSLYFTSGRSNEQFF
>TRBJ1-3|TRBV14|few
CASSPLGPSTGNTIYF
>TRBJ1-2|TRBV4-1|NA
CASSQDLRAGTRTNYGYTF
>TRBJ2-1|TRBV5-5|NA
CASSARAGEINYNEQFF
>TRBJ2-3|TRBV7-3|few
CASSLAPTSGTDTQYF
>TRBJ1-2|TRBV25-1|NA
CASSSGSPPDGYTF
>TRBJ2-1|TRBV12-5|NA
CASGSHWGDEQFF
>TRBJ2-1|TRBV30|NA
CAWSMTSNEQFF
>TRBJ1-5|TRBV18|NA
CASSPTGASQPQHF
>TRBJ2-7|TRBV7-9|NA
CASSIGGLAGVSSYEQYF
>TRBJ2-7|TRBV7-6|few
CASSLSGTGGAEQYF
>TRBJ2-7|TRBV6-5|NA
CASSDSYEQYF
>TRBJ2-2|TRBV7-2|NA
CASSRDSNTGELFF
>TRBJ2-7|TRBV6-5|NA
CASSQGGPTYEQYF
>TRBJ2-3|TRBV28|once
CASSLGHGTQYF
>TRBJ2-7|TRBV6-1|NA
CASRSGQDYEQYF
>TRBJ2-1|TRBV18|NA
CASSPVLAGGYNEQFF
>TRBJ2-5|TRBV14|NA
CASSHILGIHRETQYF
>TRBJ2-3|TRBV19|NA
CASSITGFSTDTQYF
>TRBJ2-1|TRBV9|few
CASSVGGNQGNEQFF
>TRBJ2-5|TRBV28|NA
CASSKPGQETQYF
>TRBJ2-5|TRBV28|NA
CASSLKGTGGGETQYF
>TRBJ2-3|TRBV27|once
CASSLDLAGASNTQYF
>TRBJ2-3|TRBV2|NA
CASSGTSGSLDTQYF
>TRBJ1-2|TRBV5-4|NA
CASSLVGGDYGYTF
>TRBJ2-3|TRBV29-1|NA
CSALTGESPSTDTQYF
>TRBJ1-4|TRBV11-2|NA
CASSSPWDRAGEKLFF
>TRBJ2-1|TRBV28|NA
CASERQGNEQFF
>TRBJ2-3|TRBV9|NA
CASSDQTSFTQYF